A single sample is the source of the 8 T cell receptor beta chains below, sequenced in a study of blood T cell repertoires in COVID-19. TCRdb keeps only in-frame clones here, not all; method: immunoSEQ multiplex PCR. The table records 130,000 or so clones, roughly 91% of them present only once. Sequenced: peripheral blood. The receptors were sampled from a man between 60 and 70 years old with COVID-19, enrolled during active disease.

This chain uses TRBV5-1 with TRBJ2-2; weak D call: TRBD2 (5 bases). V lost 3 bases, J lost 4 bases, and 19 bases lay in between. Germline values: CDR1 SGHRS, CDR2 YFSETQ. The CDR3 contains 17 residues. The CDR3 here is CASSYEPLGESTGELFF. DNA for the CDR3: TGCGCCAGCAGCTACGAGCCCCTCGGGGAGAGCACCGGGGAGCTGTTTTTT.

This clone showed up just once. The rearrangement joins TRBV5-6 to TRBJ1-2; D is unresolved. The ends were cut back, 2 bases at V and 4 bases at J, with 9 bases in the middle. Germline V gives CDR1 SGHDT, CDR2 YYEEEE. CDR3 length: 13 amino acids. The CDR3 coding sequence is TGTGCCAGCAGCTTTAGCAGACGCTATGGCTACACCTTC. Amino acid sequence: CASSFSRRYGYTF.

Only one count was recorded for this clone. The J gene is TRBJ1-2, the V gene TRBV27; D is perhaps TRBD1 (5 bases). CDR1 is MNHEY, CDR2 SMNVEV, per germline (reference sequence). CDR3 length: 15 residues. Trimming pared 4 bases from V and 3 bases from J, leaving 15 bases between. The CDR3 reads CASSSKTVTDYGYTF. CDR3 sequence (DNA): TGTGCCAGCAGTTCCAAGACAGTAACGGACTATGGCTACACCTTC.

This chain connects TRBV24-1 to TRBJ1-4; 8 bases match TRBD1. Germline V gene lookup returns CDR1 KGHDR and CDR2 SFDVKD. The CDR3 spans 14 residues. Trimming at V came to 9 bases and at J to 4 bases, leaving 6 bases not matched to a gene. CDR3 bases: TGTGCCACCTCATCCGGGACAGGTAATGAAAAACTGTTTTTT. It is translated as CATSSGTGNEKLFF.

This clone was observed a few times. This chain links TRBV6-6 with TRBJ1-2; tentatively, D is TRBD1 (5 bases). Trimming took 0 bases from V and 4 from J, leaving 12 bases between them. Germline V lookup: CDR1 MNHNY, CDR2 SVGAGI (reference sequence). This CDR3 spans 15 amino acids. Written as DNA, the CDR3 is TGTGCCAGCAGTTACTCGACAGCAGTCGGCTATGGCTACACCTTC. This encodes CASSYSTAVGYGYTF.

This clone appeared a few times. CDR3 DNA: TGTGCCAGCAGCGCCGGGACAGTATATGGCTACACCTTC. Its protein product is CASSAGTVYGYTF. The rearrangement joins TRBV5-6 to TRBJ1-2; 7 bases map to TRBD1. The CDR3 is 13 residues long. V was clipped by 4 bases and J by 5 bases; unmatched bases: 5. In germline, CDR1 is SGHDT, CDR2 YYEEEE. Full variable domain (remainder filled in from reference TRBV5-6 and TRBJ1-2): DAGVTQSPTHLIKTRGQQVTLRCSPKSGHDTVSWYQQALGQGPQFIFQYYEEEERQRGNFPDRFSGHQFPNYSSELNVNALLLGDSALYLCASSAGTVYGYTFGSGTRLTVV.

CDR3 coding DNA: TGTGCCAGCGCATCAGGGAATCAGCCCCAGCATTTT. Its protein product is CASASGNQPQHF. The V call is TRBV6-5, the J call TRBJ1-5, with D possibly being TRBD1 (5 bases). CDR1 is MNHEY, CDR2 SVGAGI, per germline. The CDR3 loop spans 12 amino acids. The V gene lost 8 bases and the J gene lost 4 bases, with 9 bases spanning the gap.

This rearrangement joins TRBV5-5 to TRBJ1-1; D is ambiguous. Germline lookup yields CDR1 SGHKS and CDR2 YYEKEE (reference sequence). The CDR3 extends over 13 amino acids. V lost 3 bases to trimming and J lost 0 bases, with 6 bases between them. The CDR3 spells CASSSGLNTEAFF. In DNA, the CDR3 is TGTGCCAGCAGCTCCGGTTTGAACACTGAAGCTTTCTTT.